The 5 T cell receptor beta chains in this list originate from one sample, sequenced in a study of tumor and adjacent non-tumor tissue in lung cancer. This sample's RNA came from whole unsorted tissue. The normal lung tissue was taken more than 3 cm from the tumor edge. Three rounds of nested PCR, following a modified ARM-PCR protocol, produced the TCRbeta library. TCRdb called the multiplex PCR reads again in MiXCR, with one record for every CDR3 protein. The profile shows 70,000 to 90,000 distinct CDR3 sequences, about four fifths of them singletons. Sequencing used distant non-tumor lung tissue. Receptor source: a man between 60 and 70 years old with non-small cell lung cancer.

This clonotype was seen a handful of times. At one end the junction does not follow the germline gene, possibly because of a read error. The V and J genes are TRBV4-1 and TRBJ2-1; 11 nucleotides agree with TRBD2. This CDR3 contains 19 residues. Germline CDR1 MGHRA, CDR2 YSYEKL. CDR3 bases: TGCACCAGCAGCCAGTCACCCCTAGCGGGAGGACGTACCTACAATGAGCAGTTCTTC. As protein: CTSSQSPLAGGRTYNEQFF.

Of note for this clonotype: At one end, the junction sequence differs from germline, possibly due to a read error. V is TRBV28 and J is TRBJ2-7; 7 bases fit TRBD1. The length of the CDR3 is 13 residues. Germline V lookup: CDR1 MDHEN, CDR2 SYDVKM. CDR3 sequence reads: CASRQGASYDQYF. The CDR3, as DNA: TGTGCCAGCCGACAGGGTGCTTCCTACGACCAGTACTTC.

This clonotype was counted only a few times. This chain connects TRBV10-3 to TRBJ2-7, with D perhaps matching TRBD1 (6 bases). Trimming took off 3 bases at V and 1 base at J, with 16 bases between the two ends. Germline-derived CDR1 and CDR2 are ENHRY and SYGVKD. The CDR3 runs 16 residues. The CDR3 protein is CAISDGGRQKSYEQYF. CDR3 bases: TGTGCCATCAGTGATGGGGGCAGACAGAAGTCCTACGAGCAGTACTTC.

The chain links TRBV20-1 to TRBJ1-5, with D perhaps TRBD1 (5 bases). Germline CDR1 is DFQATT and CDR2 is SNEGSKA (reference sequence). The CDR3 has 14 amino acids. V was pared by 5 bases and J by 11 bases, with 22 bases between. CDR3 residues: CSALTDDLKVAQHF. Here the CDR3 DNA reads TGCAGTGCTTTGACAGACGACTTGAAAGTGGCCCAGCATTTT.

This clonotype appeared a few times. The chain recombines TRBV6-1 with TRBJ2-5; D call uncertain. Germline V gene data show CDR1 as MNHNS and CDR2 as SASEGT. This CDR3 region has 15 residues. V gave up 7 bases and J gave up 5 bases, with 20 bases separating them. The CDR3 nucleotides read TGTGCCAGCAACCCCCGTCCCCCCTCAAGTGAGACCCAGTACTTC. Protein sequence: CASNPRPPSSETQYF.